Following are 24 T cell receptor beta chains from one sample sequenced in a study of T cells in Graves' hyperthyroidism and ophthalmopathy. The investigators amplified TCR beta CDR3 regions from RNA transcripts. The HTBI set primed first-round TCR CDR3 RT-PCR. TCRdb processed the multiplex PCR reads anew with MiXCR; each CDR3 protein has one entry. The sample records nearly 600,000 distinct CDR3 sequences, around 14% being singletons. The sample taken for sequencing was blood. These receptors were collected from a young woman with Graves' hyperthyroidism that later progressed to Graves' ophthalmopathy.

A word on this clonotype: A much bigger clone sits one base away, suggesting this may be a read error. V gene TRBV11-3 combines with J gene TRBJ2-1; 9 nucleotides line up with TRBD2. Germline values: CDR1 SGHNT, CDR2 YENEEA. The CDR3 consists of 16 residues. CDR3 DNA: TGTGCCAGCAGCCCCACCCGACTAGCGGTCTACAATGAGAAGTTCTTC. This gives the protein CASSPTRLAVYNEKFF.

This clonotype was picked up many times. This chain connects TRBV30 to TRBJ1-6, with 9 bases that match TRBD1. Trimming took 2 bases from V and 10 from J; bases not matched to a gene: 6. Germline lookup yields CDR1 GTSNPN and CDR2 SVGIG (reference sequence). The CDR3 has 14 residues. CDR3 sequence (DNA): TGTGCCTGGAGTAAATGGGACAGGGACTCACCCCTCCACTTT. This sequence encodes CAWSKWDRDSPLHF.

A few counts support this clonotype. This sequence joins TRBV6-1 and TRBJ1-1; D not resolved. Germline-derived CDR1 and CDR2 are MNHNS and SASEGT. Trimming cost V 6 bases and J 1 base, with 15 bases left between them. The CDR3 spans 15 residues. CDR3 loop: CASSLDASGNTEAFF. DNA of the CDR3: TGTGCCAGCAGCTTGGACGCCTCCGGGAACACTGAAGCTTTCTTT.

This clonotype was seen repeatedly, ten times or more. J is TRBJ2-7 and V is TRBV5-1, with D perhaps matching TRBD1 (6 bases). The ends were cut back, 2 bases at V and 4 bases at J, with 16 bases in the middle. The CDR3 totals 15 residues. CDR1 is SGHRS, CDR2 YFSETQ, per germline. CDR3 bases: TGCGCCAGCAGCTTTGAAAGGACAGAGATTTACGAGCAGTACTTC. Its translation is CASSFERTEIYEQYF. The full variable domain, with the rest looked up from reference TRBV5-1 and TRBJ2-7, is KAGVTQTPRYLIKTRGQQVTLSCSPISGHRSVSWYQQTPGQGLQFLFEYFSETQRNKGNFPGRFSGRQFSNSRSEMNVSTLELGDSALYLCASSFERTEIYEQYFGPGTRLTVT.

This clonotype was detected many times. This chain connects TRBV4-2 to TRBJ2-7; 7 bases agree with TRBD1. The V segment lost 4 bases and the J segment 6 bases; nucleotides outside the gene matches: 9. Germline CDR1 is LGHNA and CDR2 is YNFKEQ. CDR3 length: 14 amino acids. The CDR3 is CASSRGQGVSEQYF. CDR3 DNA sequence: TGTGCCAGCAGCCGGGGGCAGGGGGTTTCCGAGCAGTACTTC.

The chain couples TRBV19 to TRBJ1-4; no clear D gene. V lost 5 bases and J 0 bases, leaving 16 bases between the germline ends. This CDR3 region has 17 residues. Germline V lookup: CDR1 LNHDA, CDR2 SQIVND (reference sequence). The CDR3 region is CASSSWLRLATNEKLFF. The CDR3 DNA reads as TGTGCCAGTAGTTCCTGGCTCCGACTCGCAACTAATGAAAAACTGTTTTTT.

This clonotype was counted ten times or more. The chain couples TRBV5-1 to TRBJ1-1; possibly TRBD1 for D (5 bases). Germline assignment: CDR1 SGHRS and CDR2 YFSETQ. V was trimmed by 1 base and J by 3 bases, leaving 7 bases between them. The CDR3 runs 13 residues. CDR3 residues: CASSLKGDTEAFF. The CDR3 nucleotides read TGCGCCAGCAGCTTGAAAGGGGACACTGAAGCTTTCTTT.

The chain is built from TRBV4-1 and TRBJ2-7, with TRBD1 matching over 9 bases. CDR1 MGHRA and CDR2 YSYEKL come from the germline V gene. With V trimmed by 4 bases and J by 0 bases, 10 bases remained unmatched. This CDR3 region has 17 residues. In nucleotides, the CDR3 is TGCGCCAGCAGCCGAGCAATAGGGACAGGGCACTCCTACGAGCAGTACTTC. Translating gives CASSRAIGTGHSYEQYF.

This clonotype was recorded many times. The rearrangement joins TRBV7-3 to TRBJ2-5, with TRBD1 matching over 8 bases. V shed 5 bases and J 5 bases; nucleotides not matched to a gene: 13. Germline loops: CDR1 SGHTA, CDR2 FQGTGA. CDR3 length: 16 residues. The CDR3 region has the DNA TGTGCCAGCAGCAAATTACCGGGACACAGGGGGGAGACCCAGTACTTC. Translating gives CASSKLPGHRGETQYF.

This clonotype was recorded a few times. The chain is built from TRBV30 and TRBJ1-4; the match to TRBD1 covers 7 bases. J gave up 8 bases and V 0 bases, and 9 bases lay outside the gene matches. The germline V gene encodes CDR1 GTSNPN and CDR2 SVGIG (reference sequence). This CDR3 spans 15 amino acids. The CDR3: CAWSVWGRGDEKLFF. Here the CDR3 DNA reads TGTGCCTGGAGTGTATGGGGCAGGGGGGACGAAAAACTGTTTTTT. Supplemented by reference TRBV30 and TRBJ1-4, the full variable domain reads SQTIHQWPATLVQPVGSPLSLECTVEGTSNPNLYWYRQAAGRGLQLLFYSVGIGQISSEVPQNLSASRPQDRQFILSSKKLLLSDSGFYLCAWSVWGRGDEKLFFGSGTQLSVL.

In its sample, this clonotype was seen a few times. V usage is TRBV20-1 and J usage is TRBJ2-1; D may be TRBD1 (5 bases). The CDR3 extends over 12 amino acids. CDR1 and CDR2 (germline): DFQATT, SNEGSKA (reference sequence). The germline V and J ends were trimmed by 4 bases and 6 bases, with 10 bases remaining between them. This chain's CDR3 is CSATLQGNEQFF. CDR3 nucleotides: TGCAGTGCTACCCTGCAGGGCAATGAGCAGTTCTTC.

As for this clonotype: This may be a read error, as it is one base from a much larger clone. The V gene is TRBV20-1, the J gene TRBJ2-7, with D tentatively TRBD1 or TRBD2 (5 bases each). This CDR3 comprises 13 residues. Germline CDR1 is DFQATT and CDR2 is SNEGSKA (reference sequence). Here the CDR3 reads CSAPRGVPHEQSF. The DNA of the CDR3 is TGCAGTGCCCCGAGGGGCGTCCCTCACGAGCAGTCCTTC.

This clonotype occurred many times. The chain links TRBV6-1 to TRBJ2-1; tentative D call: TRBD2 (5 bases). The germline CDR1 and CDR2 sequences are MNHNS and SASEGT. With 7 bases removed from V and 2 bases from J, the gap between germline ends came to 18 bases. CDR3 size: 16 residues. CDR3 loop: CASNPAYSVTYNEQFF. The CDR3 DNA reads TGTGCCAGCAACCCAGCCTATAGCGTGACCTACAATGAGCAGTTCTTC.

This clonotype was counted at least ten times. J is TRBJ1-4 and V is TRBV5-6; D gene uncertain. V was cut by 0 bases and J by 4 bases, with 13 bases left in between. Germline assignment: CDR1 SGHDT and CDR2 YYEEEE. This CDR3 region has 16 residues. The CDR3 loop reads CASSLDPSARNEKLFF. CDR3 in DNA: TGTGCCAGCAGCTTGGACCCATCCGCACGTAATGAAAAACTGTTTTTT.

This clonotype has just a few counts. V gene TRBV10-2 combines with J gene TRBJ1-4; no clear D. Trimming cost V 10 bases and J 5 bases, with 14 bases left between them. The CDR3 consists of 13 residues. The germline V gene encodes CDR1 WSHSY and CDR2 SAAADI. Here the CDR3 reads CAIARSKNEKLFF. Written as DNA, the CDR3 is TGCGCCATCGCCCGTAGTAAGAATGAAAAACTGTTTTTT.

Comment on this clonotype: A clone one base away is much larger, so this may be a read error. This CDR3 fails to terminate in the conserved phenylalanine or tryptophan, so it likely reflects a read error. The rearrangement links TRBV11-2 to TRBJ2-5; 9 bases map to TRBD2. Germline V lookup: CDR1 SGHAT, CDR2 FQNNGV. J was trimmed by 5 bases and V by 3 bases; bases with no gene match: 7. The CDR3 is 15 residues long. The CDR3 sequence: CASSFGGTSSETQYV. The CDR3 DNA reads TGTGCCAGCAGCTTTGGGGGGACTAGCAGCGAGACCCAGTACGTC.

The rearrangement uses TRBV28 and TRBJ1-6, with 9 bases that match TRBD1. This CDR3 contains 14 residues. Per germline, CDR1 MDHEN and CDR2 SYDVKM. V lost 4 bases and J lost 5; bases outside the gene matches: 0. The chain's CDR3 is CASSYRGHNSPLHF. The CDR3 bases are TGTGCCAGCAGTTACAGGGGGCATAATTCACCCCTCCACTTT.

This clonotype was counted ten times or more. The chain recombines TRBV2 with TRBJ2-2; the D gene is possibly TRBD1 (6 bases). V dropped 8 bases and J dropped 6 bases, with 25 bases sitting between them. CDR1 and CDR2 (germline): SNHLY, FYNNEI. This CDR3 has 17 residues. The CDR3 coding sequence is TGTGCCAGCGAAACCAAAGGGGGAGTTTGGCTCGCCGGGGAGCTGTTTTTT. Protein sequence: CASETKGGVWLAGELFF.

This clonotype was counted ten times or more. This sequence joins TRBV6-5 and TRBJ1-6, with D unclear. The CDR3 covers 12 residues. V was shortened by 0 bases and J by 13 bases, with 7 bases between the two germline ends. Germline V gives CDR1 MNHEY, CDR2 SVGAGI. The DNA for the CDR3 is TGTGCCAGCAGTTACTCGAGGCAGCCCCTCCACTTT. It codes for CASSYSRQPLHF.

This clonotype was found many times. The V gene is TRBV15, the J gene TRBJ2-7; D gene unclear. The length of the CDR3 is 13 residues. The germline V gene encodes CDR1 LNHNV and CDR2 YYDKDF (reference sequence). V was cut by 2 bases and J by 3 bases, with 8 bases left in between. The chain's CDR3 is CATSRSPNYEQYF. The CDR3 nucleotides read TGTGCCACCAGCAGATCCCCGAACTACGAGCAGTACTTC.

This clonotype was counted a few times. The chain employs TRBV7-8 and TRBJ2-2; D not resolved. Germline CDR1 and CDR2: SGHVS and FQNEAQ. V lost 3 bases and J 2 bases, leaving 7 bases between the germline ends. The length of the CDR3 is 14 residues. CDR3 in amino acids: CASSFGANTGELFF. The CDR3 nucleotides are TGTGCCAGCAGCTTCGGAGCCAACACCGGGGAGCTGTTTTTT.

This clonotype was counted a few times. The rearrangement links TRBV10-3 to TRBJ1-4; no clear D gene. The CDR3 sequence is 13 residues long. CDR1 and CDR2 from the germline V gene are ENHRY and SYGVKD. V lost 2 bases and J 10 bases, leaving 11 bases between the germline ends. The CDR3 loop reads CAISETGSLKLFF. The CDR3, as DNA: TGTGCCATCAGTGAGACTGGCAGTCTAAAACTGTTTTTT.

This clonotype was counted ten times or more. The genes are TRBV30 and TRBJ1-1, with D possibly matching TRBD1 (5 bases). The CDR3 has 16 residues. Trimming shortened V by 6 bases and J by 0 bases, and 20 bases separated the two germline ends. CDR1 is GTSNPN and CDR2 is SVGIG in the germline V gene (reference sequence). The CDR3, as DNA: TGTGCCTGCCCGTCCAACGGGGGAACTGTGAACACTGAAGCTTTCTTT. This gives the protein CACPSNGGTVNTEAFF.

This clonotype has at least ten counts. This chain joins TRBV28 and TRBJ2-1, with D possibly called TRBD1 or TRBD2 (6 bases each). Germline V gene data show CDR1 as MDHEN and CDR2 as SYDVKM. The CDR3 has 16 amino acids. V lost 5 bases to trimming and J lost 5 bases, with 19 bases between them. The CDR3 coding sequence is TGTGCCAGCAGTCCTCGGGGGCTCCCTGCCCACAATGAGCAGTTCTTC. It codes for CASSPRGLPAHNEQFF. Looking up the rest from reference TRBV28 and TRBJ2-1 gives the full variable domain: DVKVTQSSRYLVKRTGEKVFLECVQDMDHENMFWYRQDPGLGLRLIYFSYDVKMKEKGDIPEGYSVSREKKERFSLILESASTNQTSMYLCASSPRGLPAHNEQFFGPGTRLTVL.